A selection of T cell receptor beta chains follows, all from one sample in a study of blood T cells in healthy people across ages. TCRdb passed the 5' RACE reads through MiXCR, listing each CDR3 protein once. The sample includes around 900,000 distinct CDR3 sequences, about 53% seen only once; the top ten take roughly 23%. Sample: blood. The receptors come from a woman aged 60-75 years in good health. The CDR3 runs from the conserved cysteine through the conserved F or W. A D gene is named only where the DNA matches it firmly. Not all rows give a size; the values are once, few, many and, for expanded clones, a class.

TRBJ2-1,TRBD2,TRBV2,-,TGTGCCGGCCGAAAGCGGGAGATGTACAATGAGCAGTTCTTC,CAGRKREMYNEQFF
TRBJ2-5,-,TRBV5-1,few,TGCGCCAGCAGGGACAGATCACAAGAGACCCAGTACTTC,CASRDRSQETQYF
TRBJ2-3,TRBD2,TRBV5-1,-,TGCGCCAGCAGCTCCCAGGCTAGCGGGAACACAGATACGCAGTATTTT,CASSSQASGNTDTQYF
TRBJ2-7,TRBD1,TRBV7-6,few,TGTGCCAGCAGCTTATGGGGACAGGGGGAACGGGAGGCGAATTCTGAGGGCTACGAGCAGTACTTC,CASSLWGQGEREANSEGYEQYF
TRBJ1-2,-,TRBV24-1,-,TGTGCCACCAGTGATCGACAGACCTCCTATGGCTACACCTTC,CATSDRQTSYGYTF
TRBJ1-1,TRBD1,TRBV24-1,few,TGTGCCACCCGGCGACAGGGAAGTGGTGAAGCTTTCTTT,CATRRQGSGEAFF
TRBJ2-5,-,TRBV29-1,few,TGCAGCGTTGTCGGTCAGACGTCTTCGTGGACCCAGTACTTC,CSVVGQTSSWTQYF
TRBJ1-1,-,TRBV4-2,-,TGTGCCAGCAGCCAGGAGAAGTCCAGCTTGAACACTGAAGCTTTCTTT,CASSQEKSSLNTEAFF
TRBJ2-5,-,TRBV10-1,-,TGCGCCAGCAGTGTCCACTCTCAAGAGACCCAGTACTTC,CASSVHSQETQYF
TRBJ2-7,-,TRBV5-1,-,TGCGCCAGCAGCCGGGACCCCCTCTACGAGCAGTACTTC,CASSRDPLYEQYF
TRBJ2-5,TRBD2,TRBV7-9,-,TGTGCCAGCAGCGTATGGGGGCTAGCGGGAGTCGGTTCAAGGGAGACCCAGTACTTC,CASSVWGLAGVGSRETQYF
TRBJ2-5,-,TRBV29-1,-,TGCAGCGTTGAGGGGGCAGGGATCCCCAACCAAGAGACCCAGTACTTC,CSVEGAGIPNQETQYF
TRBJ2-7,TRBD1,TRBV9,few,TGTGCCAGCAGTGGGGGACAGAGCTCCTACGAGCAGTACTTC,CASSGGQSSYEQYF
TRBJ2-7,-,TRBV4-3,many,TGCGCCAGCAGCCAACTTAACAGGGGGGGGTACGAGCAGTACTTC,CASSQLNRGGYEQYF
TRBJ2-7,-,TRBV3-1,-,TGTGCCAGCAGCAAAGTGGGTTACTACGAGCAGTACTTC,CASSKVGYYEQYF
TRBJ1-6,-,TRBV4-1,-,TGCGCCAGCAGCCAAGTTTCTGCGAATTCACCCCTCCACTTT,CASSQVSANSPLHF
TRBJ2-1,-,TRBV7-9,few,TGTGCCAGCAGCTTAGCTTGGACAGAAAACAATGAGCAGTTCTTC,CASSLAWTENNEQFF
TRBJ1-5,-,TRBV2,once,TGTGCCAGCAGTGAAGGACTTCTTAATCAGCCCCAGCATTTT,CASSEGLLNQPQHF
TRBJ2-1,-,TRBV20-1,-,TGCAGTGCTAGGCGAGCAGCGGGTAGCGATGAGCAGTTCTTC,CSARRAAGSDEQFF
TRBJ2-1,TRBD2,TRBV5-5,few,TGTGCCAGCAGCCTAGCGGGAGGGCCTATCAATGAGCAGTTCTTC,CASSLAGGPINEQFF
TRBJ2-1,-,TRBV20-1,-,TGCAGTGCTAGACAGGGGAACCGCAATGAGCAGTTCTTC,CSARQGNRNEQFF
TRBJ1-2,TRBD1,TRBV7-9,-,TGTGCCAGCAGCTTATTCGTCTTGACAGGGAGTAACTATGGCTACACCTTC,CASSLFVLTGSNYGYTF
TRBJ1-2,TRBD1,TRBV3-1,-,TGTGCCAGCAGCCCGATAACAGGGGGCTTGGACTATGGCTACACCTTC,CASSPITGGLDYGYTF
TRBJ2-5,-,TRBV6-6,-,TGTGCCAGCAGTCCCCCTGGGGGTCGCCAAGAGACCCAGTACTTC,CASSPPGGRQETQYF
TRBJ2-5,-,TRBV28,many,TGTGCCAGCAGTGCGTACCTTGAAGAGACCCAGTACTTC,CASSAYLEETQYF
TRBJ2-5,-,TRBV4-3,few,TGCGCCAGCAGCCAATCTTGGGGGGCGGAAATTCGGACCCAGTACTTC,CASSQSWGAEIRTQYF
TRBJ2-1,TRBD2,TRBV24-1,-,TGTGCCACCAGTGACCCGACTAGCGGGGGCTACAATGAGCAGTTCTTC,CATSDPTSGGYNEQFF
TRBJ2-5,-,TRBV28,few,TGTGCCAGCAGTGTCGGACAAAACCAAGAGACCCAGTACTTC,CASSVGQNQETQYF
TRBJ2-1,-,TRBV15,-,TGTGCCACCAGCAGAGACAAGGGGAATGAGCAGTTCTTC,CATSRDKGNEQFF
TRBJ2-7,-,TRBV29-1,few,TGCAGCGTTAAATACGACAGGAGCTCCTACGAGCAGTACTTC,CSVKYDRSSYEQYF
TRBJ1-1,-,TRBV11-2,few,TGTGCCAGCAGCCAAGGGTGGAACACTGAAGCTTTCTTT,CASSQGWNTEAFF
TRBJ2-5,-,TRBV3-1,many,TGTGCCAGCAGCGACCGGGGGGCAGAGACCCAGTACTTC,CASSDRGAETQYF
TRBJ1-1,TRBD1,TRBV4-2,-,TGTGCCAGCAGCCCCGTCCGGGACAGGGTATCTGAAGCTTTCTTT,CASSPVRDRVSEAFF
TRBJ2-7,-,TRBV30,few,TGTGCCTGCTCCGAAGGGTCCTGGTACGAGCAGTACTTC,CACSEGSWYEQYF
TRBJ2-3,-,TRBV5-6,few,TGTGCCAGCAGCTTGTTGTCCGCCCAGTCCACAGATACGCAGTATTTT,CASSLLSAQSTDTQYF
TRBJ2-7,-,TRBV19,-,TGTGCCAGTAGTATCAAGCGGACAATCTCCTACGAGCAGTACTTC,CASSIKRTISYEQYF
TRBJ2-7,-,TRBV20-1,-,TGCAGTGCTAGGACGTGGCGGGCGGGCTCCTACGAGCAGTACTTC,CSARTWRAGSYEQYF
TRBJ2-1,-,TRBV28,-,TGTGCCAGCAGCCCCCTCGGGGAGAATTTCCGCAATGAGCAGTTCTTC,CASSPLGENFRNEQFF
TRBJ2-1,-,TRBV27,-,TGTGCCAGCAGTTTTGGGGGATTGAAAAACAATGAGCAGTTCTTC,CASSFGGLKNNEQFF
TRBJ2-3,TRBD2,TRBV20-1,-,TGCAGTGCGGTCGGGAGGGGCTCAGATACGCAGTATTTT,CSAVGRGSDTQYF
TRBJ2-1,TRBD2,TRBV29-1,-,TGCAGCGTCCCACGGGGGGGGCCTACCTACAATGAGCAGTTCTTC,CSVPRGGPTYNEQFF
TRBJ2-3,-,TRBV4-2,-,TGTGCCAGCAGCCAAGATCGGCGGAAAGTTGGCACAGATACGCAGTATTTT,CASSQDRRKVGTDTQYF
TRBJ1-2,-,TRBV25-1,-,TGTGCCAGCAGTGATCGGGGGGATGGCTACACCTTC,CASSDRGDGYTF
TRBJ2-5,-,TRBV7-2,-,TGTGCCAGCAGCCAAGATTCCTCTACCGGGCTGGGGGGTGAGACCCAGTACTTC,CASSQDSSTGLGGETQYF
TRBJ2-2,-,TRBV18,-,TGTGCCAGCACCCTCGGGGGAAACGGGGAGCTGTTTTTT,CASTLGGNGELFF
TRBJ2-7,TRBD1,TRBV3-1,-,TGTGCCAGCAGCCACGCGGAGCAGGGGGTATACGAGCAGTACTTC,CASSHAEQGVYEQYF
TRBJ2-5,-,TRBV15,-,TGTGCCACCAGCTCCGTGGACAGTCAGATCGTAGAGACCCAGTACTTC,CATSSVDSQIVETQYF
TRBJ2-5,-,TRBV4-3,once,TGCGCCAGCGACCGGGGGCGAAGCTCCTACAAGCAGTACTTC,CASDRGRSSYKQYF
TRBJ1-4,TRBD1,TRBV3-1,-,TGTGCCAGCAGCAAAGGGACAGGCTATGAAAAACTGTTTTTT,CASSKGTGYEKLFF
TRBJ2-1,-,TRBV29-1,-,TGCAGCGGGATGGAGGGGGGCCATGAGCAGTTCTTC,CSGMEGGHEQFF
TRBJ2-7,-,TRBV21-1,few,TGTGCCAGCAGCAAGAGCGAAACAGGGCCTGCCTACGAGCAGTACTTC,CASSKSETGPAYEQYF
TRBJ2-1,TRBD2,TRBV7-2,-,TGTGCCAGCAGCCGAATAGCGGGAAGGGTAAATGAGCAGTTCTTC,CASSRIAGRVNEQFF
TRBJ2-4,-,TRBV28,-,TGTGCCAGCATGTGGGCTTGGGGCAAAAACATTCAGTACTTC,CASMWAWGKNIQYF
TRBJ2-3,-,TRBV20-1,-,TGCAGTGCTAGAGATGCCCGGGCGATGGCAGATACGCAGTATTTT,CSARDARAMADTQYF